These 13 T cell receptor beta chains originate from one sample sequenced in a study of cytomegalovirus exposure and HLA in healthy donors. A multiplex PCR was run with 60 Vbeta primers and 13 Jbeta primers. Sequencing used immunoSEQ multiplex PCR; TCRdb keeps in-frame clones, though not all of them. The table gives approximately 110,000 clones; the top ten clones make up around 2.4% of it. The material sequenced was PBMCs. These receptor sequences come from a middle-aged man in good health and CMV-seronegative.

This CDR3 is CAWSVRRGYEQYF. Written as DNA, the CDR3 is TGTGCCTGGAGTGTACGGCGAGGGTACGAGCAGTACTTC. This chain links TRBV30 with TRBJ2-7; D may be TRBD2 (5 bases). The CDR3 sequence is 13 residues long. The V gene's germline CDR1 is GTSNPN and CDR2 SVGIG (reference sequence). V was trimmed by 0 bases and J by 4 bases, leaving 10 bases between them.

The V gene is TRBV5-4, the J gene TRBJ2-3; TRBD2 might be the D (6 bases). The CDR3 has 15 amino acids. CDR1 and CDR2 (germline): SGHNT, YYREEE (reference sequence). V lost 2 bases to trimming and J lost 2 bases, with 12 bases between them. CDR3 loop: CASSLPGLYTDTQYF. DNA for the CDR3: TGTGCCAGCAGCTTACCGGGACTCTACACAGATACGCAGTATTTT. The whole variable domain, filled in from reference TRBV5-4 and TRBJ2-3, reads ETGVTQSPTHLIKTRGQQVTLRCSSQSGHNTVSWYQQALGQGPQFIFQYYREEENGRGNFPPRFSGLQFPNYSSELNVNALELDDSALYLCASSLPGLYTDTQYFGPGTRLTVL.

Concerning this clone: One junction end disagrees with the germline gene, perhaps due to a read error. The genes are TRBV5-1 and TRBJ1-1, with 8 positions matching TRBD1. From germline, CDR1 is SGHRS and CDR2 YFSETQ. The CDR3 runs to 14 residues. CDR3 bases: TGCGCCAGCAGCGGGGACAGGCGGAACATTGAAGCTTTCTTT. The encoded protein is CASSGDRRNIEAFF.

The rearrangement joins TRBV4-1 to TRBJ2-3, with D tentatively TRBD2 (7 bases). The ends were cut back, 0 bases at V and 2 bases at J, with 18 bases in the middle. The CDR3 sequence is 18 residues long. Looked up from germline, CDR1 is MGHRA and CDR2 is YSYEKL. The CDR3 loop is CASSQEGGAGVPTDTQYF. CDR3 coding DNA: TGCGCCAGCAGCCAAGAGGGGGGGGCGGGAGTACCCACAGATACGCAGTATTTT.

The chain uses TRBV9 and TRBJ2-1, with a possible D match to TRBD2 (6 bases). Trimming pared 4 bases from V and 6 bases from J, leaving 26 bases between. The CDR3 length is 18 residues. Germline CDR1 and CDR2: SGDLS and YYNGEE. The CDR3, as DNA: TGTGCCAGCAGCCACCCCGGGGGTAGGCGATCCACTCGCAATGAGCAGTTCTTC. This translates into CASSHPGGRRSTRNEQFF.

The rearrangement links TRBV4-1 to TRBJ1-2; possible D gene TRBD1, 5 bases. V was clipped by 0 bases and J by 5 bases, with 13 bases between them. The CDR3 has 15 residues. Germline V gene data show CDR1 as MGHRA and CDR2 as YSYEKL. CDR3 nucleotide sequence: TGCGCCAGCAGCCAAGAGGCGGACACAAGATATGGCTACACCTTC. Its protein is CASSQEADTRYGYTF.

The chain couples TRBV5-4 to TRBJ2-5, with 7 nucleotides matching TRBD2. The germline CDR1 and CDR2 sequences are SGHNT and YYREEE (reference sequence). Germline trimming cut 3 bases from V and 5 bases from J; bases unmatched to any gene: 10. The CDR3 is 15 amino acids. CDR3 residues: CASSYVGGRAETQYF. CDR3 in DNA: TGTGCCAGCAGCTACGTCGGGGGGAGAGCGGAGACCCAGTACTTC.

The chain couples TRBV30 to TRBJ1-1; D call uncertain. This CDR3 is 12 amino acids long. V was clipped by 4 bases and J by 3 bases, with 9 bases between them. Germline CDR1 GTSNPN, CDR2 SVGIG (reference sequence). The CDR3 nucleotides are TGTGCCTGGATGCAGCGGGACACTGAAGCTTTCTTT. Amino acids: CAWMQRDTEAFF.

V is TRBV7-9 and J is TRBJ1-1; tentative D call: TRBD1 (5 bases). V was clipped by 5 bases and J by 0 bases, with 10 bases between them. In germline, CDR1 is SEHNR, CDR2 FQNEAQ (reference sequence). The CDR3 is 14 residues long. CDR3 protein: CASSGGDVNTEAFF. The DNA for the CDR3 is TGTGCCAGCAGCGGGGGGGACGTGAACACTGAAGCTTTCTTT.

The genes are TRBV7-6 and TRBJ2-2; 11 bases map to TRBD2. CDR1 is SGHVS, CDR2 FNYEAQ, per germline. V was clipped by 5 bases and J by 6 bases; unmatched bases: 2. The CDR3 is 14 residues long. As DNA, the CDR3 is TGTGCCAGCAGCGGGGGACTAGCGGCCGGGGAGCTGTTTTTT. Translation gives CASSGGLAAGELFF.

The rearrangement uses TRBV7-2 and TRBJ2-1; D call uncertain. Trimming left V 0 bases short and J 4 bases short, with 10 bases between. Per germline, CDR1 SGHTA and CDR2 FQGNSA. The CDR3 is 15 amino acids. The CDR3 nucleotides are TGTGCCAGCAGCTTAGCGGCCACCTCATACAATGAGCAGTTCTTC. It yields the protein CASSLAATSYNEQFF. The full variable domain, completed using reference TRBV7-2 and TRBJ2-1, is GAGVSQSPSNKVTEKGKDVELRCDPISGHTALYWYRQSLGQGLEFLIYFQGNSAPDKSGLPSDRFSAERTGGSVSTLTIQRTQQEDSAVYLCASSLAATSYNEQFFGPGTRLTVL.

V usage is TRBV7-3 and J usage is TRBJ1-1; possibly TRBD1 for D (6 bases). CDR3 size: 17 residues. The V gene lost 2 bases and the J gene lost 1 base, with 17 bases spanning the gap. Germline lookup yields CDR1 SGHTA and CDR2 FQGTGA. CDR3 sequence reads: CASSLYAGTRGNTEAFF. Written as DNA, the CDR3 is TGTGCCAGCAGCTTATACGCCGGGACACGCGGGAACACTGAAGCTTTCTTT.

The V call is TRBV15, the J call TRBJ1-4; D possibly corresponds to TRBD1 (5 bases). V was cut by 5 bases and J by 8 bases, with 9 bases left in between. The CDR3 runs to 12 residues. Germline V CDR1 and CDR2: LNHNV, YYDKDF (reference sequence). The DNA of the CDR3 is TGTGCCACCAGCGGGGGGAGGGAAAAACTGTTTTTT. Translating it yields CATSGGREKLFF. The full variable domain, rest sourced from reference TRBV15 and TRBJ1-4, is DAMVIQNPRYQVTQFGKPVTLSCSQTLNHNVMYWYQQKSSQAPKLLFHYYDKDFNNEADTPDNFQSRRPNTSFCFLDIRSPGLGDTAMYLCATSGGREKLFFGSGTQLSVL.